This TCR beta chain was sequenced in a study of OX40 agonist ivuxolimab in advanced cancers. Study-wide background: Patients treated during dose escalation were battling hepatocellular carcinoma, melanoma, renal cell or head and neck cancer. Findings of the study overall: At 0.1 to 3.0 mg/kg, CD4+ and CD8+ blood T cells expanded clonally by week 6.

Produced via immunoSEQ multiplex PCR; TCRdb's table is partial and in-frame only. The sample records about 70,000 clones, approximately 85% being singletons. The CDR3 has 14 residues. Germline V gives CDR1 KGHSY, CDR2 FQNENV. Trimming pared 2 bases from V and 5 bases from J, leaving 12 bases between. As regards this clone: Its antigen remains unknown.

The rearrangement joins TRBV16 to TRBJ1-2; D call uncertain. This sequence originates from an adult with an advanced solid tumor such as melanoma, head and neck, liver or kidney cancer. The specimen was CD4+ or CD8+ T cells sorted from blood, collected in a trial of the OX40 agonist ivuxolimab. For the CDR3, the DNA is TGTGCCAGCAGCCAAGTAGGGCAGAGTTATGGCTACACCTTC. It yields the protein CASSQVGQSYGYTF.